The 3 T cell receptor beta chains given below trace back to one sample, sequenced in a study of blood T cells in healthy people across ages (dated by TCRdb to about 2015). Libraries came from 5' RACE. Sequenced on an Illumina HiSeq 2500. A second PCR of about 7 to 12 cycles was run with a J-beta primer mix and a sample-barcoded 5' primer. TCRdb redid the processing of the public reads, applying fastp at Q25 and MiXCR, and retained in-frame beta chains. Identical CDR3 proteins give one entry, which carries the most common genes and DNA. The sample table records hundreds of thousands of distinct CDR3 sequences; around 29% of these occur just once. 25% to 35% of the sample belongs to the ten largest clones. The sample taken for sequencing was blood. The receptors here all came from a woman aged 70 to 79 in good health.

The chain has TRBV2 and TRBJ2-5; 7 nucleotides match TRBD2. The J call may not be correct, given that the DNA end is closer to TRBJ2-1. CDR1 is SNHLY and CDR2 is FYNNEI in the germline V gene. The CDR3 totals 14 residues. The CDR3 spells CASSANRGRAEQFF. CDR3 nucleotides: TGTGCCAGCAGTGCTAATAGAGGGAGGGCCGAGCAGTTCTTC.

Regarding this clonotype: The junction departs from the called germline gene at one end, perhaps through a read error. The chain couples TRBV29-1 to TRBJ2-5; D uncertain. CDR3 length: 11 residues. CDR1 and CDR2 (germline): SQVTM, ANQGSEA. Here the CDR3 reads CSVVEQEAQYF. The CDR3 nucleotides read TGCAGCGTTGTAGAGCAAGAGGCCCAGTACTTC.

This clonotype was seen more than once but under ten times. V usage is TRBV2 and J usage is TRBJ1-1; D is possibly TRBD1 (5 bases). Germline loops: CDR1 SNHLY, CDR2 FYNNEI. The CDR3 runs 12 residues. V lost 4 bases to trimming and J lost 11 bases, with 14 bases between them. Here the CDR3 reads CASSVQGNIAFF. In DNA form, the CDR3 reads TGTGCCAGCAGTGTTCAGGGTAATATCGCTTTCTTT.